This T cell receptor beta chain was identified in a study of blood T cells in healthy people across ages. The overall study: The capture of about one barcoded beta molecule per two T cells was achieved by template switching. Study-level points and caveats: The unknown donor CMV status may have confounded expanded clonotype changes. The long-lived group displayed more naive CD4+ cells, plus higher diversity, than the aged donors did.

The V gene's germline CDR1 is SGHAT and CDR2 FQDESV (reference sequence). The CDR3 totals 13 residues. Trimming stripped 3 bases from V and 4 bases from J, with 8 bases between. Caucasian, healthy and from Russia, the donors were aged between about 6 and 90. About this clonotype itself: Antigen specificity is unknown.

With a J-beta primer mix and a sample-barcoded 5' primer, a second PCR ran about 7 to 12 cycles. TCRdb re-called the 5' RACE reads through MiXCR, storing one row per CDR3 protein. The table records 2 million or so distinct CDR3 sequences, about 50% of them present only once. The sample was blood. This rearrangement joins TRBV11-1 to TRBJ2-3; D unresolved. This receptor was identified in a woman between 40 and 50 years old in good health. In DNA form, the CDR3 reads TGTGCCAGCAGCTTTGGGTGGGCAGATACGCAGTATTTT. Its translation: CASSFGWADTQYF.